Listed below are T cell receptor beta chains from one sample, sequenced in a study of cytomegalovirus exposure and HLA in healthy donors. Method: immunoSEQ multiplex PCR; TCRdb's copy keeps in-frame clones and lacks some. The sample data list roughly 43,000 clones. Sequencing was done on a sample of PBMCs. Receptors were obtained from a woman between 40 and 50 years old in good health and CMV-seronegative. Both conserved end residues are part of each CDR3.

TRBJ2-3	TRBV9	CASSVTSKYTDTQYF
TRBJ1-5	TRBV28	CASSLWDYRGNSNQPQHF
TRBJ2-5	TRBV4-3	CASSQELQGAQETQYF
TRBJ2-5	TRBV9	CASSQYGTAGETQYF
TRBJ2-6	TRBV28	CASSLRGSGANVLTF
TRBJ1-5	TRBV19	CASSTSHRDRGPYSNQPQHF
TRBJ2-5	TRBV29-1	CSVGWSRGETQYF
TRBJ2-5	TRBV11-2	CASSLVHGEETQYF
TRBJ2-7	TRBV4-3	CASSQDRSGRVSGEQYF
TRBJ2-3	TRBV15	CATSFSGTSTDTQYF
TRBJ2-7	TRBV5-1	CASSLNTYEQYF
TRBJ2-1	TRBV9	CASSVDDKIYNEQFF
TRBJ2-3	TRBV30	CAWSVRLAGGSDTQYF
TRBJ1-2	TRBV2	CASRGAGATMVYGYTF
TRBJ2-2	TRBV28	CASSPMTGLTGELFF
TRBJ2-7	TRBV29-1	CSVGLATFGEQYF
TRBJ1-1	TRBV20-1	CSARSVTEAFF
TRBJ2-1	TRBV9	CASSPTSGWNNEQFF
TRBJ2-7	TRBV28	CASGRRDRYEQYF
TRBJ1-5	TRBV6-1	CASSGQHNQPQHF
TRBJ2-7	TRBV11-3	CASSIGTDYEQYF
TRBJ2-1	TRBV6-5	CASSPDDSYNEQFF
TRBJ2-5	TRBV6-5	CASSYSRGRGENQYF
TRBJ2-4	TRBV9	CASSVGAGDLYF
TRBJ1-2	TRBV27	CASSLRTEGNYGYTF
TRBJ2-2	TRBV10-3	CAISDYKAGGELFF
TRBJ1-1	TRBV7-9	CASSSPRVTEAFF
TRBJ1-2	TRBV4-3	CASSRDSTFEHGYTF
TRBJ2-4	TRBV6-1	CASSALAGGPRPQAKNIQYF
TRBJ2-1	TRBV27	CASSLGLAVYNEQFF
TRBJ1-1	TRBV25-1	CASRRGQYTKAFF
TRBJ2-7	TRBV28	CASRSPGQDPNEQYF
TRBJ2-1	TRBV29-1	CSVRTTGANEQFF
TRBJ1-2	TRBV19	CASSEGQYYGYTF
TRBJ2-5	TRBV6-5	CASSYLGVQETQYF
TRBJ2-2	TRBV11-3	CASSPWTSGSPGELFF
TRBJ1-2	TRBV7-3	CASSPDRNYGYTF
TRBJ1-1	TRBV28	CASKAGQLNTEAFF
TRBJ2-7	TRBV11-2	CASSLDPGPYEQYF
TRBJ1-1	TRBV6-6	CASSYGGALGTEAFF
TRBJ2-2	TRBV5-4	CASSLDVRANTGELFF
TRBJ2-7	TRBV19	CASSPGTTYEQYF
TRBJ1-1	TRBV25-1	CASTNRGPRAEAFF
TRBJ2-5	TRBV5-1	CASSVNPAGEGETQYF
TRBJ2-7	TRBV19	CASSRPGQGAIEQYF
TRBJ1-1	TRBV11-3	CASSGQGDTEAFF
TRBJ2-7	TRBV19	CASSPTGVYEQYF
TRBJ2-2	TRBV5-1	CASSSGMNTGELFF
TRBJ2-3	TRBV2	CASSPDPWAGRRTDTQYF
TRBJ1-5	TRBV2	CASSPQGNNQPQHF
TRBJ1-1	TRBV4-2	CASSQESGVVAEAFF
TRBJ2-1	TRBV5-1	CASSSALAGEQFF
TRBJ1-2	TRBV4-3	CASSQDGTASLPGGYTF
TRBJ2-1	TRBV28	CASSLWAGGQFF